The sequence of this T cell receptor (beta chain) was determined in a study of cytotoxic CD8 clonotypes in ibrutinib-treated CLL. The germline gives CDR1 MNHEY, CDR2 SVGAGI. V lost 6 bases to trimming and J lost 0 bases, with 7 bases between them. CDR3 length equals 13 residues. TCRdb's table, derived via immunoSEQ multiplex PCR, lists solely in-frame clones and lacks some. The data show around 150,000 clones, with about 88% seen just once and 3% to 3.5% held by the top ten. The chain links TRBV6-5 to TRBJ2-3; TRBD2 is a possible D gene (5 bases). The sequencing used PBMCs, collected at disease progression, from a patient treated with ibrutinib. This receptor was obtained from a human donor with chronic lymphocytic leukemia. This CDR3 reads CASRRESTDTQYF. CDR3 DNA: TGTGCCAGCAGACGGGAAAGCACAGATACGCAGTATTTT.